This T cell receptor beta chain was retrieved from a study of blood T cell repertoires in COVID-19. Study in general: Researchers got acute and convalescent COVID-19 samples from the United States, Italy and Spain.

V was pared by 6 bases and J by 7 bases, with 10 bases of the junction left unmatched. Germline loops: CDR1 SNHLY, CDR2 FYNNEI. The CDR3 sequence is 15 residues long. Authors' data handling: Estimates of nucleated cell counts were drawn from the amplification of reference gene primers. Measured with immunoSEQ multiplex PCR; TCRdb has only the in-frame clones, and not every one. That table is the source of V, J and clone size, and D and trimming were worked out from the DNA. The profile shows approximately 89,000 clones, roughly 80% of them singletons. This receptor was identified in an older man with COVID-19, enrolled during active disease. The specimen sequenced was peripheral blood. This chain uses TRBV2 with TRBJ2-7; 12 bases align to TRBD1. The CDR3 DNA is TGTGCCAGCAGCGAGGGAAGGGACAGGGGGCATGAGCAGTACTTC. This gives the protein CASSEGRDRGHEQYF. The full variable domain, completed using reference TRBV2 and TRBJ2-7, is EPEVTQTPSHQVTQMGQEVILRCVPISNHLYFYWYRQILGQKVEFLVSFYNNEISEKSEIFDDQFSVERPDGSNFTLKIRSTKLEDSAMYFCASSEGRDRGHEQYFGPGTRLTVT.